The rows below give T cell receptor beta chains drawn from one sample of a study of blood T cell repertoires in COVID-19. Only in-frame clones appear in the TCRdb table, and some are missing; sequencing was by immunoSEQ multiplex PCR. Found here are 450,000 to 500,000 clones, approximately 85% of them singletons; the top ten hold roughly 3.2%. The sequencing sample was made of peripheral blood. The receptor source for this set is a human donor in a cohort sampled during active COVID-19. Each CDR3 is given with its conserved first and last residue. The order of the fields is D gene, V gene, J gene, clone size, CDR3 protein, CDR3 DNA. D genes are given only for firm matches. Where a row states a size, it is once, few, many or the class of an expanded clone; other rows omit it.

NA	TRBV7-9	TRBJ1-2	NA	CASSSTRRLGYTF	TGTGCCAGCAGCTCAACAAGGAGATTGGGCTACACCTTC
NA	TRBV7-2	TRBJ2-1	few	CASSQTVSSYNEQFF	TGTGCCAGCAGCCAAACAGTAAGCTCCTACAATGAGCAGTTCTTC
TRBD2	TRBV7-3	TRBJ2-2	NA	CASSPDTGRAEHTGELFF	TGTGCCAGCAGCCCTGACACCGGGAGGGCCGAGCACACCGGGGAGCTGTTTTTT
TRBD1	TRBV15	TRBJ1-6	NA	CATSGRTGTNSPLHF	TGTGCCACCAGCGGAAGGACAGGGACTAATTCACCCCTCCACTTT
TRBD2	TRBV28	TRBJ2-7	NA	CASNSPSGYEQYF	TGTGCCAGCAACTCCCCTAGCGGGTACGAGCAGTACTTC
TRBD1	TRBV13	TRBJ2-3	NA	CASSRDRVADTQYF	TGTGCCAGCAGCCGGGACAGGGTCGCAGATACGCAGTATTTT
NA	TRBV15	TRBJ2-1	NA	CATEEGVSYNEQFF	TGTGCCACCGAAGAGGGAGTGTCTTACAATGAGCAGTTCTTC
TRBD2	TRBV7-7	TRBJ2-3	NA	CASSLSLAEHTDTQYF	TGTGCTAGCAGCTTAAGCCTAGCGGAACACACAGATACGCAGTATTTT
NA	TRBV19	TRBJ1-2	NA	CASSPEDGRLNYGYTF	TGTGCCAGTAGTCCCGAGGATGGCAGACTTAACTATGGCTACACCTTC
NA	TRBV7-3	TRBJ2-2	NA	CASSRENTGELFF	TGTGCCAGCAGCAGAGAAAACACCGGGGAGCTGTTTTTT
NA	TRBV7-3	TRBJ2-3	NA	CASSSPSESTDTQYF	TGTGCCAGCAGCTCCCCTAGCGAGTCCACAGATACGCAGTATTTT
NA	TRBV3-1/TRBV3-2	TRBJ2-7	NA	CASSRDTVTYEQYF	TGTGCCAGCAGCCGGGACACAGTAACCTACGAGCAGTACTTC
NA	TRBV28	TRBJ1-2	NA	CASSLTGQFYGYTF	TGTGCCAGCAGTTTAACTGGACAGTTTTATGGCTACACCTTC
NA	TRBV12-1	TRBJ2-7	NA	CASSFCPNEQYF	TGTGCCAGCAGCTTTTGTCCCAACGAGCAGTACTTC
TRBD2	TRBV7-3	TRBJ2-3	NA	CASSLEAGGGTDTQYF	TGTGCCAGCAGCTTGGAGGCGGGAGGAGGGACAGATACGCAGTATTTT
NA	TRBV23-1	TRBJ2-7	NA	CASSQGSSTELTYEQYF	TGCGCCAGCAGTCAAGGAAGTTCGACAGAGCTCACCTACGAGCAGTACTTC
TRBD2	TRBV18	TRBJ2-7	NA	CASSRAGGEYEQYF	TGTGCCAGCTCACGTGCGGGAGGGGAATACGAGCAGTACTTC
NA	TRBV30	TRBJ1-2	NA	CAWSVSPQAYGYTF	TGTGCCTGGAGTGTATCCCCCCAGGCCTATGGCTACACCTTC
NA	TRBV4-3	TRBJ1-3	NA	CASSQDSGNTIYF	TGCGCCAGCAGCCAAGATTCAGGAAACACCATATATTTT
NA	TRBV5-4	TRBJ1-1	NA	CASSRGGSLMNTEAFF	TGTGCCAGCAGCCGGGGGGGGAGTTTAATGAACACTGAAGCTTTCTTT
TRBD2	TRBV28	TRBJ2-7	NA	CASSSSGLSSYEQYF	TGTGCCAGCAGTTCTAGCGGGTTAAGCTCCTACGAGCAGTACTTC
NA	TRBV18	TRBJ1-1	NA	CASSPLRTEAFF	TGTGCCAGCTCACCCCTCAGGACAGAAGCTTTCTTT
NA	TRBV30	TRBJ2-3	NA	CAWTLGLQLYTDTQYF	TGTGCCTGGACCTTGGGACTCCAGCTGTACACAGATACGCAGTATTTT
NA	TRBV7-2	TRBJ1-2	once	CASSLLGQANYGYTF	TGTGCCAGCAGCTTATTGGGGCAGGCAAACTATGGCTACACCTTC
TRBD1	TRBV4-3	TRBJ1-6	NA	CASSQDFEAGGNSPLHF	TGCGCCAGCAGCCAAGATTTTGAAGCAGGGGGAAATTCACCCCTCCACTTT
TRBD1	TRBV6-5	TRBJ1-4	NA	CASSNRGPNEKLFF	TGTGCCAGCAGTAACAGGGGACCTAATGAAAAACTGTTTTTT
NA	TRBV18	TRBJ1-2	NA	CASSRDQEPFGYGYTF	TGTGCCAGCTCACGAGATCAGGAACCCTTCGGCTATGGCTACACCTTC
NA	TRBV5-4	TRBJ2-5	NA	CASSTAGTQETQYF	TGTGCCAGCAGCACAGCGGGTACCCAAGAGACCCAGTACTTC
NA	TRBV20-1	TRBJ2-7	NA	CSASSVLGGRPYEQYF	TGCAGTGCTAGTTCTGTTTTGGGGGGGCGGCCTTACGAGCAGTACTTC